The clone carrying this T cell receptor beta chain was counted between two and nine times. As yet, its antigen is unknown. CDR1 LNHNV and CDR2 YYDKDF come from the germline V gene (reference sequence). Trimming removed 0 bases at V and 2 bases at J, with 11 bases between. The CDR3 runs 15 residues. TCRdb used MiXCR to reprocess the 5' RACE reads, holding one entry per CDR3 protein. The table lists 250,000 or so distinct CDR3 sequences, roughly 8.7% of them singletons. The source of the sample is a study of identical twins. Study conclusions and caveats: Zero-insertion analyses were open to partial confounding by invariant MAIT and iNKT cells. The models gave estimates that fell short of the out-of-frame TCR alpha sharing seen in monozygotic twins.

This sample also belongs to another study, concerning yellow fever vaccine responses in identical twins.

The specimen was CD8+ T cells sorted from blood. The clonotype comes from a young woman in good health. The genes are TRBV15 and TRBJ2-7; D is unclear. CDR3 in amino acids: CATSRELSDTYEQYF. In DNA form, the CDR3 reads TGTGCCACCAGCAGAGAACTATCTGACACCTACGAGCAGTACTTC.